Listed below are T cell receptor beta chains from one sample, sequenced in a study of vaccination and CD4 T cells after COVID-19. Antigens of these TCRs are unknown. One entry per CDR3 protein, called by TCRdb with MiXCR from the PCR reads. The repertoire consists of approximately 12,000 distinct CDR3 sequences, with over 25% occurring once and the leading ten covering roughly 14%. The sample here was CD4+ T cells from blood, cultured in vitro, taken after SARS-CoV-2 vaccination. Source of these receptors: a human donor who had recovered from COVID-19. The CDR3 runs from the conserved cysteine through the conserved F or W. The D gene is left open where the match is weak. Only part of the rows carry a size: once, few, many, or a class if the clone is expanded.

.,.,TRBV6-5,TRBJ2-1,TGTGCCAGCAGTTACAGCCGGGGGTACAATGAGCAGTTCTTC,CASSYSRGYNEQFF
.,TRBD1,TRBV24-1,TRBJ1-4,TGTGCCACCAGTGACCCCGGGACAGGGGATGAAAAACTGTTTTTT,CATSDPGTGDEKLFF
once,.,TRBV18,TRBJ1-2,TGTGCCAGCTCACCATCGGGCGATGGCTACACCTTC,CASSPSGDGYTF
medium-sized,TRBD1,TRBV7-2,TRBJ1-5,TGTGCCAGCACCCGCTCGGGACAGGGGGCTCAGCCCCAGCATTTT,CASTRSGQGAQPQHF
few,.,TRBV7-7,TRBJ2-7,TGTGCTAGCAGCTTATTGGATGGCTACGAGCAGTACTTC,CASSLLDGYEQYF
.,TRBD2,TRBV7-4,TRBJ2-7,TGTGCCAGCAGCGGACGGACTAGCGGGGGTTACGAGCAGTACTTC,CASSGRTSGGYEQYF
.,.,TRBV20-1,TRBJ2-2,TGCAGTGCTATCAGGGCGAACACCGGGGAGCTGTTTTTT,CSAIRANTGELFF
few,TRBD2,TRBV20-1,TRBJ2-7,TGCAGTGCTAGAGATCCAACTAGCGGGGCGTACGAGCAGTACTTC,CSARDPTSGAYEQYF
few,.,TRBV20-1,TRBJ1-1,TGCAGTGCAAAGGTTATGAACACTGAAGCTTTCTTT,CSAKVMNTEAFF
few,TRBD2,TRBV19,TRBJ2-5,TGTGCCAGTAGACCAGGGAGGGGAGAGACCCAGTACTTC,CASRPGRGETQYF
.,TRBD2,TRBV7-2,TRBJ2-7,TGTGCCAGTCGACTTAGCGGGGCCTACGAGCAGTACTTC,CASRLSGAYEQYF
.,.,TRBV29-1,TRBJ2-5,TGCAGCGTTGGGTCGGGGGCGCGGGAGACCCAGTACTTC,CSVGSGARETQYF
.,TRBD1,TRBV6-1,TRBJ1-2,TGTGCCAGCACCCCCCTGGACAGGACATATGGCTACACCTTC,CASTPLDRTYGYTF
few,TRBD2,TRBV7-9,TRBJ2-7,TGTGCCAGCAGCTTAGAGGGTGCCCTAGCGGGGCACTACGAGCAGTACTTC,CASSLEGALAGHYEQYF
.,.,TRBV12-3/TRBV12-4,TRBJ1-1,TGTGCCAGCAGTTTCCCCCTCTCTGAAGCTTTCTTT,CASSFPLSEAFF
.,TRBD2,TRBV7-2,TRBJ2-5,TGTGCCAGCAGCCTCCAATGGGGACTAGCGGGAGAGACCCAGTACTTC,CASSLQWGLAGETQYF
.,.,TRBV10-1,TRBJ1-5,TGCGCCAGCAGTGAGGGGGGGATCAATCAGCCCCAGCATTTT,CASSEGGINQPQHF
.,.,TRBV28,TRBJ1-1,TGTGCCAGCTCCTTCCTACAGGGAGAAGCTTTCTTT,CASSFLQGEAFF
.,TRBD2,TRBV2,TRBJ2-5,TGTGCCAGCAGGCCGGGACTAGCGGAGCAAGAGACCCAGTACTTC,CASRPGLAEQETQYF
.,TRBD1,TRBV5-4,TRBJ1-6,TGTGCCAGCAGCTTAGACAGGGTAAATTCACCCCTCCACTTT,CASSLDRVNSPLHF
.,.,TRBV5-1,TRBJ1-2,TGCGCCAGCAGCTCTCGGCAGGGAGGCTACACCTTC,CASSSRQGGYTF
.,.,TRBV6-1,TRBJ2-2,TGTGCCAGCAATAAGCGGTCGAACACCGGGGAGCTGTTTTTT,CASNKRSNTGELFF
few,.,TRBV6-1,TRBJ2-1,TGTGCCAGCATTCGATGGGGCTACAATGAGCAGTTCTTC,CASIRWGYNEQFF
.,.,TRBV20-1,TRBJ2-7,TGCAGTGCTAGTGCTGCCGAGCAGTACTTC,CSASAAEQYF
few,.,TRBV24-1,TRBJ1-2,TGTGCCACCAGTGATTCAACCGGGGAGTATGGCTACACCTTC,CATSDSTGEYGYTF
.,.,TRBV2,TRBJ2-6,TGTGCCGGACGGAGCTCTGGGGCCAACGTCCTGACTTTC,CAGRSSGANVLTF
.,.,TRBV19,TRBJ1-2,TGTGCCACCTCCTTGGGGCTTAACTATGGCTACACCTTC,CATSLGLNYGYTF
once,TRBD1,TRBV12-3/TRBV12-4,TRBJ2-2,TGTGCCAGCAGATCTATAGGGGGCAGCGCCGGGGAGCTGTTTTTT,CASRSIGGSAGELFF
few,TRBD1,TRBV20-1,TRBJ1-1,TGCAGTTCCTGGACAGGGGCCACTATGACTGAAGCTTTCTTT,CSSWTGATMTEAFF